This T cell receptor (beta chain) was recovered during a study of T cell repertoires in cytomegalovirus infection. Study outcomes and limitations: Ex vivo responses were dominated by HLA-C-restricted CMV-specific TCR beta clonotypes.

Using its own MiXCR run on the reads, TCRdb lists one record per CDR3 protein. The sample contains more than 110,000 distinct CDR3 sequences, roughly a third of which appear only once. This clonotype was picked up many times. The antigen is not known. The source of this sequence is a human donor in good health (CMV status not recorded). Some clones in this sample may be carry-over from other donors' samples. The sequencing used CD8+ T cells from cultured PBMCs, collected from culture after CMV antigen stimulation.

CDR3 amino acids: CASSVRDSGNTIYF. The CDR3 bases are TGTGCCAGCAGTGTCCGGGACAGCGGAAACACCATATATTTT. This sequence joins TRBV2 and TRBJ1-3, with TRBD1 identical over 7 bases. V shed 4 bases, J shed 4 bases, and the junction held 4 bases outside the gene matches. Germline-derived CDR1 and CDR2 are SNHLY and FYNNEI. CDR3 size: 14 residues.